This T cell receptor beta chain was sequenced during a study of PD-L1 blockade in urothelial cancer. Overall study: Blood samples had a median of around 150,000 T cells.

Templates that were synthetic TCR analogs were spiked into each PCR. The data were produced by immunoSEQ multiplex PCR, yet TCRdb's version contains in-frame clones alone and is incomplete. The top ten hold around a tenth of the sample, which has about 84,000 clones, 82% seen once. V lost 7 bases and J lost 5; bases outside the gene matches: 8. This CDR3 contains 15 residues. Germline V CDR1 and CDR2: SGHVS, FQNEAQ. Between 1 and 8 samples per patient were obtained, pretreatment and on-treatment. Specimen: PBMCs, collected around atezolizumab (anti-PD-L1) treatment. The J gene is TRBJ2-2, the V gene TRBV7-8; 9 bases agree with TRBD2. The receptor's source is a man between 65 and 80 years old with urothelial cancer. The DNA for the CDR3 is TGTGCCAGCATCCGTGGACTAGCGTCAACCGGGGAGCTGTTTTTT. This encodes CASIRGLASTGELFF.